The 2 T cell receptor beta chains reported below all come from one sample, sequenced in a study of cytomegalovirus exposure and HLA in healthy donors. PCR used 60 Vbeta primers and 13 Jbeta primers. Using immunoSEQ multiplex PCR, the repertoire was profiled, and TCRdb retains in-frame clones only, with some absent. The table shows roughly 140,000 clones, with roughly three quarters occurring only once. The specimen sequenced was PBMCs. The receptors shown here come from a woman aged 30 to 39 in good health and CMV-seronegative.

The chain recombines TRBV6-6 with TRBJ1-2; 7 bases align to TRBD1. Germline V gives CDR1 MNHNY, CDR2 SVGAGI (reference sequence). V trimming: 4 bases; J trimming: 0 bases; junction bases outside the gene matches: 5. The CDR3 has 15 residues. Here the CDR3 DNA reads TGTGCCAGCAGTTTAACAGGGGTGGCTAACTATGGCTACACCTTC. Its translation: CASSLTGVANYGYTF.

J is TRBJ2-7 and V is TRBV5-1, with a weak D call TRBD2 (6 bases). CDR3 length equals 15 residues. The V end lost 4 bases, the J end lost 3 bases, and 17 bases lay between the germline ends. Germline CDR1 and CDR2: SGHRS and YFSETQ. The CDR3 nucleotides read TGCGCCAGCAGCCCCGTGGACCCCGGGGGCTACGAGCAGTACTTC. It encodes CASSPVDPGGYEQYF.